These 20 T cell receptor beta chains came from one sample sequenced in a study of neurological immune-mediated disorders. TCRdb re-analysed the 5' RACE reads in MiXCR, keeping a single row per CDR3 protein. The sample shows almost 30,000 distinct CDR3 sequences, 9.5% to 13% of them seen only once. The material sequenced was PBMCs. These receptors were obtained from a woman between 55 and 75 years old in good health.

This clonotype was observed many times. The rearrangement links TRBV12-3 or TRBV12-4 to TRBJ2-7, with TRBD2 as a possible D gene (5 bases). This CDR3 contains 13 residues. The V end lost 8 bases, the J end lost 2 bases, and 13 bases lay between the germline ends. Here the CDR3 reads CASCRTGTYEQYF. The DNA for the CDR3 is TGTGCCAGCTGTCGGACGGGAACCTACGAGCAGTACTTC.

This clonotype showed up many times. This chain uses TRBV5-1 with TRBJ1-2; D gene unclear. The CDR3 length is 16 residues. Deletions cut 0 bases from V and 0 bases from J, with 12 bases between. From germline, CDR1 is SGHRS and CDR2 YFSETQ. The CDR3 bases are TGCGCCAGCAGCTTGGCGCCAGGTACATCTAACTATGGCTACACCTTC. Residues: CASSLAPGTSNYGYTF.

This clonotype came up a few times. With a much larger clone just one base away, this may be a read error. V usage is TRBV15 and J usage is TRBJ1-1; D unresolved. The CDR3 length is 13 residues. CDR1 is LNHNV, CDR2 YYDKDF, per germline (reference sequence). The CDR3 bases are TGTGCCATCAGCAGTACCAGAACCGCTGAAGCTTTCTTT. Translated: CAISSTRTAEAFF.

In its sample, this clonotype was seen many times. The V gene is TRBV7-2, the J gene TRBJ2-1, with 9 bases aligning to TRBD1. CDR1 and CDR2 (germline): SGHTA, FQGNSA. The CDR3 runs to 14 residues. V shed 5 bases and J 15 bases; nucleotides not matched to a gene: 14. CDR3 region: CASSLLQGAVNPFF. CDR3 coding DNA: TGTGCCAGCAGCCTACTACAGGGGGCGGTTAATCCGTTCTTC.

The chain has TRBV5-5 and TRBJ2-2, with 7 bases that match TRBD1. From germline, CDR1 is SGHKS and CDR2 YYEKEE (reference sequence). Losses at the gene ends were 4 bases for V and 4 bases for J; bases not matched to a gene: 10. The CDR3 runs 16 residues. The CDR3 spells CASSTVRGLGTGELFF. The CDR3 DNA follows: TGTGCCAGCAGCACGGTAAGGGGGCTAGGCACCGGGGAGCTGTTTTTT.

With respect to this clonotype: This could be a read error, since a much larger clone is one nucleotide away. V and J are TRBV10-2 and TRBJ2-7, with D maybe TRBD2 (5 bases). The germline gives CDR1 WSHSY, CDR2 SAAADI. The CDR3 covers 14 residues. CDR3 in amino acids: CASSEAFGPGKQCF. The CDR3 DNA reads as TGCGCCAGCAGTGAGGCATTCGGGCCGGGGAAGCAGTGCTTC.

V is TRBV20-1 and J is TRBJ2-7; possible D gene TRBD1, 5 bases. Looked up from germline, CDR1 is DFQATT and CDR2 is SNEGSKA (reference sequence). This CDR3 spans 14 amino acids. V lost 3 bases and J 9 bases, leaving 21 bases between the germline ends. In DNA, the CDR3 is TGCAGTGCTAGTCGGAGCGACAGTGCTAACGGGCAGTACTTC. Translated: CSASRSDSANGQYF.

Only one count was recorded for this clonotype. The junction departs from the called germline gene at one end, perhaps through a read error. The chain joins TRBV5-6 to TRBJ2-5; D is unresolved. CDR1 is SGHDT, CDR2 YYEEEE, per germline. The CDR3 sequence is 11 residues long. CDR3 sequence reads: CASSAMETQYF. CDR3 sequence (DNA): TGTGCCAGCAGCGCCATGGAGACACAGTACTTC. The complete variable domain, with remaining parts taken from reference TRBV5-6 and TRBJ2-5, reads DAGVTQSPTHLIKTRGQQVTLRCSPKSGHDTVSWYQQALGQGPQFIFQYYEEEERQRGNFPDRFSGHQFPNYSSELNVNALLLGDSALYLCASSAMETQYFGPGTRLLVL.

This clonotype was observed at least ten times. The genes are TRBV7-2 and TRBJ2-7, with a possible D match to TRBD1 (5 bases). CDR3 length: 12 residues. The germline CDR1 and CDR2 sequences are SGHTA and FQGNSA. V lost 2 bases and J 9 bases, leaving 11 bases between the germline ends. CDR3 DNA sequence: TGTGCCAGCAGCTTAACCCAGGGTTTGCAGTACTTC. This codes for CASSLTQGLQYF.

This clonotype was seen repeatedly, ten times or more. The chain combines TRBV5-1 with TRBJ2-2, with TRBD1 as a possible D gene (6 bases). This CDR3 comprises 16 residues. Germline V lookup: CDR1 SGHRS, CDR2 YFSETQ. The V end was cut by 1 base, the J end by 5 bases, with 15 bases between. The CDR3 sequence: CASSLSPGAGTGELFF. The DNA of the CDR3 is TGCGCCAGCAGCTTGTCTCCAGGGGCTGGGACCGGGGAGCTGTTTTTT. Based on the CDR3 plus reference TRBV5-1 and TRBJ2-2, the full variable domain is KAGVTQTPRYLIKTRGQQVTLSCSPISGHRSVSWYQQTPGQGLQFLFEYFSETQRNKGNFPGRFSGRQFSNSRSEMNVSTLELGDSALYLCASSLSPGAGTGELFFGEGSRLTVL.

This clonotype has a count of ten or more. This chain connects TRBV6-6 to TRBJ1-6; D is possibly TRBD1 (5 bases). Germline V gene sequence: CDR1 MNHNY, CDR2 SVGAGI (reference sequence). The CDR3 has 13 amino acids. V lost 7 bases to trimming and J lost 6 bases, with 10 bases between them. The CDR3 region has the DNA TGTGCCAGCACAGGGCAACTTAATTCACCCCTCCACTTT. It specifies CASTGQLNSPLHF.

The table lists this clonotype with many counts. The CDR3 bases are TGTGCCAGCAGCCAAGGTAGGGGAGTCGAGCAGTACTTC. Translation gives CASSQGRGVEQYF. This chain connects TRBV3-1 to TRBJ2-7; possibly TRBD1 or TRBD2 for D (5 bases each). V lost 1 base, J lost 6 bases, and 10 bases lay in between. Germline lookup yields CDR1 LGHDT and CDR2 YNNKEL (reference sequence). The CDR3 has 13 amino acids.

The sample holds one count of this clonotype. An end of the junction does not agree with germline; a read error may underlie this. The chain carries TRBV4-1 and TRBJ2-5; the match to TRBD2 covers 11 bases. The CDR3 runs to 14 residues. The germline CDR1 and CDR2 sequences are MGHRA and YSYEKL. CDR3 nucleotides: TGCGCCAGAAGCCTGGGACTAGCGGAAGAGACCCAGTACTTC. Translated, it gives CARSLGLAEETQYF.

This clonotype was observed many times. The chain is built from TRBV12-3 or TRBV12-4 and TRBJ2-1; a possible D gene is TRBD1 (6 bases). The CDR3 extends over 13 amino acids. V was cut by 6 bases and J by 15 bases, with 21 bases left in between. CDR3 bases: TGTGCCAGCAGCCCGGGACAAAGTCGAGTGGTGTTCTTC. Translating it yields CASSPGQSRVVFF.

This clonotype appeared many times. The rearrangement joins TRBV9 to TRBJ2-6, with D unresolved. This CDR3 contains 17 residues. V lost 3 bases, J lost 0 bases, and 13 bases lay in between. The germline V gene has CDR1 SGDLS and CDR2 YYNGEE. CDR3 amino acids: CASSGSGLTSGANVLTF. In DNA form, the CDR3 reads TGTGCCAGCAGCGGGTCCGGGTTGACCTCTGGGGCCAACGTCCTGACTTTC.

This clonotype was seen repeatedly, ten times or more. This rearrangement joins TRBV12-3 or TRBV12-4 to TRBJ2-5; 8 bases are shared with TRBD1. Trimming removed 5 bases from V and 4 bases from J; junction bases left unmatched: 6. The CDR3 has 14 residues. CDR3 DNA: TGTGCCAGCAGTGCGGGACAGGCACCAGAGACCCAGTACTTC. Its translation: CASSAGQAPETQYF.

This clonotype occurred a few times. This sequence joins TRBV5-4 and TRBJ1-1, with 7 bases matching TRBD1. With V trimmed by 3 bases and J by 5 bases, 1 base remained unmatched. Germline assignment: CDR1 SGHNT and CDR2 YYREEE (reference sequence). CDR3 size: 12 residues. Written as DNA, the CDR3 is TGTGCCAGCAGCTACAGGGGTACTGAAGCTTTCTTT. It encodes CASSYRGTEAFF.

In this sample, this clonotype turned up many times. The chain is built from TRBV29-1 and TRBJ2-7; 8 bases line up with TRBD1. The length of the CDR3 is 13 residues. V was pared by 6 bases and J by 5 bases, with 9 bases of the junction left unmatched. Looked up from germline, CDR1 is SQVTM and CDR2 is ANQGSEA. CDR3 nucleotide sequence: TGCAGCGTGGCGGGACAGGTCCCTGACGAGCAGTACTTC. This translates into CSVAGQVPDEQYF.

A remark on this clonotype: An end of the junction does not agree with germline; a read error may underlie this. The chain links TRBV20-1 to TRBJ1-2; tentatively, D is TRBD1 (5 bases). CDR1 is DFQATT and CDR2 is SNEGSKA in the germline V gene (reference sequence). CDR3 length: 18 amino acids. CDR3: CSARVGGHGGVQLYGYTF. CDR3 in DNA: TGCAGTGCTAGAGTGGGCGGACATGGGGGGGTCCAACTATATGGCTACACCTTT.

In the case of this clonotype: Its ends do not fully match the called genes, so a read error is possible. The V call is TRBV2, the J call TRBJ2-5, with TRBD1 matching 8 bases. From germline, CDR1 is SNHLY and CDR2 FYNNEI. The CDR3 sequence is 14 residues long. The CDR3 sequence: CTSHSQGAYETQYF. The CDR3 nucleotides read TGTACCAGCCATAGTCAGGGGGCATACGAGACCCAGTACTTC.